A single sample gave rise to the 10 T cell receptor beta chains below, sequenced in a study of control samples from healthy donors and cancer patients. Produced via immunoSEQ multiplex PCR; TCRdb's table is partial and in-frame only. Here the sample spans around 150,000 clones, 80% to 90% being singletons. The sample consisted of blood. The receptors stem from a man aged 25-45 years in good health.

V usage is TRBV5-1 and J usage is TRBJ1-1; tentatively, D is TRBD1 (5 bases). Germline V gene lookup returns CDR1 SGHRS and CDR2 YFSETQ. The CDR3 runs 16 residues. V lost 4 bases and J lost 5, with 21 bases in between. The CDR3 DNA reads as TGCGCCAGCAGCCCCTCAGATGTCTCTGGGGGGACTGAAGCTTTCTTT. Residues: CASSPSDVSGGTEAFF.

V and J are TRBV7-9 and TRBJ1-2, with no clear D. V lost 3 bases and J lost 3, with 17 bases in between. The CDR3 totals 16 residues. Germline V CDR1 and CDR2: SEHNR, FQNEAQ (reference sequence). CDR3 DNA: TGTGCCAGCAGCTTGGCCTCCGTAGCGCAGGACTATGGCTACACCTTC. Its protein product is CASSLASVAQDYGYTF.

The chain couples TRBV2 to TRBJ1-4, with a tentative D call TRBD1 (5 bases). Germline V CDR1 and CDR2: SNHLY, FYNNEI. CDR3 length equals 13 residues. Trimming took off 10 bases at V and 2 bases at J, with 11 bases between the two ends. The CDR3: CATKRQTNEKLFF. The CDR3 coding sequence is TGTGCCACCAAGAGACAGACTAATGAAAAACTGTTTTTT.

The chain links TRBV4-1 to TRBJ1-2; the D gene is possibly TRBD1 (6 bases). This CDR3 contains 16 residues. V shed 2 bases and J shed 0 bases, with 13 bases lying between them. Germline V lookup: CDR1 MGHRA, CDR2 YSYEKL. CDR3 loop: CASSQPGQPANYGYTF. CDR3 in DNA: TGCGCCAGCAGCCAACCGGGACAACCAGCTAACTATGGCTACACCTTC.

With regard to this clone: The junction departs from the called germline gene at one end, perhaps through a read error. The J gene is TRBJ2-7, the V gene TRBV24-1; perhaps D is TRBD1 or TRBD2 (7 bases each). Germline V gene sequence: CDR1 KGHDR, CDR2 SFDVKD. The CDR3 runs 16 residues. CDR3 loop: CAPRGGEGASSYEQYF. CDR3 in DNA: TGTGCCCCCAGGGGGGGAGAGGGGGCTAGTTCCTACGAGCAGTACTTC.

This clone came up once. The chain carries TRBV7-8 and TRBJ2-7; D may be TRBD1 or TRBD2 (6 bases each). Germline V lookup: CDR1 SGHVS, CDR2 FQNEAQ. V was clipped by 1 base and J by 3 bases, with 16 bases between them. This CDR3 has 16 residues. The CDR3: CASSLGPGASLYEQYF. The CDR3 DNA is TGTGCCAGCAGCTTAGGTCCGGGGGCGAGTCTCTACGAGCAGTACTTC.

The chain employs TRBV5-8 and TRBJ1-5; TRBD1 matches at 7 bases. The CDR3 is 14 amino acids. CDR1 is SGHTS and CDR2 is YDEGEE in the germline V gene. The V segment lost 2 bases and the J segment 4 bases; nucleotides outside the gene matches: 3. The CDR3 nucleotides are TGTGCCAGCAGCTTCGGACAGGATAATCAGCCCCAGCATTTT. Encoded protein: CASSFGQDNQPQHF.

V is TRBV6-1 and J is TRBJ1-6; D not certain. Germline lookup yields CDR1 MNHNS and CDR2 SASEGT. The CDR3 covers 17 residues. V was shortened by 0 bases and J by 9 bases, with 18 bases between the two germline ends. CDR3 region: CASSEALRGGFRSPLHF. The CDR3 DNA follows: TGTGCCAGCAGTGAAGCGCTTCGTGGAGGGTTTCGTTCACCCCTCCACTTT.

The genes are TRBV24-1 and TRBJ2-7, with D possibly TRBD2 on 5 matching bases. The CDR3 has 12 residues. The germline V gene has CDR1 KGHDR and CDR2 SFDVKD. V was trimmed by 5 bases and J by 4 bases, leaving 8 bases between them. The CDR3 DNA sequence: TGTGCCACCAGTGCGGGGAGTTACGAGCAGTACTTC. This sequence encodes CATSAGSYEQYF.

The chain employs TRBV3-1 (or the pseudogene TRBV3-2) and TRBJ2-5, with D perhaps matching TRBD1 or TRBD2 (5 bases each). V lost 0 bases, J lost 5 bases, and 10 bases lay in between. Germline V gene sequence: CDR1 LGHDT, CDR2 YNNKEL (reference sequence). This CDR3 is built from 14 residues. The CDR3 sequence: CASSQDTGRETQYF. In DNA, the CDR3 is TGTGCCAGCAGCCAAGATACGGGGCGGGAGACCCAGTACTTC.